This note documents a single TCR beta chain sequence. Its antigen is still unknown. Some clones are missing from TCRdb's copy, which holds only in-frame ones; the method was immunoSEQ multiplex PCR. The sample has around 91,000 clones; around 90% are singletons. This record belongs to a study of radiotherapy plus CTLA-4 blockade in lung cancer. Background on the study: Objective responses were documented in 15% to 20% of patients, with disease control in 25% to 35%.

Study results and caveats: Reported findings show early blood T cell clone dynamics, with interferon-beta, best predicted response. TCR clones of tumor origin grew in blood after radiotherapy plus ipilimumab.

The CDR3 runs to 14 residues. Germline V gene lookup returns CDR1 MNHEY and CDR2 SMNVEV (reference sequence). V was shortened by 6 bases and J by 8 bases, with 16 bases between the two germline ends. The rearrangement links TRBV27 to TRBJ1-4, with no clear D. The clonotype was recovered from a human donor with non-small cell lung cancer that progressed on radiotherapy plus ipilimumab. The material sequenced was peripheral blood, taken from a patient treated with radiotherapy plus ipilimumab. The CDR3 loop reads CASSRTGFSEKLFF. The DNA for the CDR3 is TGTGCCAGCAGCCGTACGGGATTTTCGGAAAAACTGTTTTTT.